This T cell receptor (beta chain) was recorded in a study of blood T cell repertoires in COVID-19. Looking at the study overall: Acute and convalescent COVID-19 samples came from the United States, Italy and Spain. In each case, the material was cDNA or gDNA derived from T cells, B-cell-depleted T cells, or PBMCs.

The CDR3 covers 14 residues. V was cut by 6 bases and J by 3 bases, with 13 bases left in between. Germline CDR1 and CDR2: SNHLY and FYNNEI. Original processing notes: How many nucleated cells were present was estimated from reference gene primer amplification. Here immunoSEQ multiplex PCR was the method, and the copy in TCRdb shows in-frame clones only, minus some. The V and J calls and clone size were taken over from that table, and D and trimming were inferred from the DNA. The table includes tens of thousands of clones, more than 70% detected once. The rearrangement links TRBV2 to TRBJ2-3; no definite D call. The clonotype comes from a human donor in a cohort sampled during active COVID-19. Sequencing was carried out using peripheral blood. The CDR3 region has the DNA TGTGCCAGCAGCGCCTATTTCCCTACAGATACGCAGTATTTT. Its translation is CASSAYFPTDTQYF.